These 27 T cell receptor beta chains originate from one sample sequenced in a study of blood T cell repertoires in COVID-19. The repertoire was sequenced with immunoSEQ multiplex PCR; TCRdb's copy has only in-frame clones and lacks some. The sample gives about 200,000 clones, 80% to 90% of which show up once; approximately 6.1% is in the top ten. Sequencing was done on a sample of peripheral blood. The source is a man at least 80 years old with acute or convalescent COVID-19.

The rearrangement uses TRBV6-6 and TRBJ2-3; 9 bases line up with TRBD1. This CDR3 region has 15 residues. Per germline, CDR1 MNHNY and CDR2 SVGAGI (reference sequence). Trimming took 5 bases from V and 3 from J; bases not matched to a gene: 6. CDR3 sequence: CASSTSGQGTDTQYF. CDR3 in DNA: TGTGCCAGCAGTACCTCGGGACAGGGAACAGATACGCAGTATTTT.

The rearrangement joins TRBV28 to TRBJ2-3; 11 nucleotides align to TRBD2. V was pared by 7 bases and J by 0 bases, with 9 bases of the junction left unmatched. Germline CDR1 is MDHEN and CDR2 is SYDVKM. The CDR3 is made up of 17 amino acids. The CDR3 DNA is TGTGCCAGCACGCCCCTAGCGGGAGGCCCTAGCACAGATACGCAGTATTTT. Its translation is CASTPLAGGPSTDTQYF.

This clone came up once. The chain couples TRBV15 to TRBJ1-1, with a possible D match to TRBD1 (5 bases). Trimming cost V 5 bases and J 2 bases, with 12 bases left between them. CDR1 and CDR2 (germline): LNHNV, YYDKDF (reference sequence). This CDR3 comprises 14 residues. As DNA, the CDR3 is TGTGCCACCAGCTGGGGCAGATCAAACACTGAAGCTTTCTTT. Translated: CATSWGRSNTEAFF.

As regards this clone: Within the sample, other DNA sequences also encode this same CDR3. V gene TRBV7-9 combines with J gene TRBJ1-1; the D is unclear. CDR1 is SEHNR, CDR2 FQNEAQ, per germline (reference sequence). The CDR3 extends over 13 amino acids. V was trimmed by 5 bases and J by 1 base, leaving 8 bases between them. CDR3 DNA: TGTGCCAGCAGCCGCGGCGGGAACACTGAAGCTTTCTTT. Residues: CASSRGGNTEAFF.

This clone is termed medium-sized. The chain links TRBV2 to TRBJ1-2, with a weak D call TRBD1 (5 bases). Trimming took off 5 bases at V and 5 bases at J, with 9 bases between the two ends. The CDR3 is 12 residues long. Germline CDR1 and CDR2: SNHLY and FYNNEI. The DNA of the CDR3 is TGTGCCAGCAGTCCCAGGGTATATGGCTACACCTTC. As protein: CASSPRVYGYTF. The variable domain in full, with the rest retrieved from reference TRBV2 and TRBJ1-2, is EPEVTQTPSHQVTQMGQEVILRCVPISNHLYFYWYRQILGQKVEFLVSFYNNEISEKSEIFDDQFSVERPDGSNFTLKIRSTKLEDSAMYFCASSPRVYGYTFGSGTRLTVV.

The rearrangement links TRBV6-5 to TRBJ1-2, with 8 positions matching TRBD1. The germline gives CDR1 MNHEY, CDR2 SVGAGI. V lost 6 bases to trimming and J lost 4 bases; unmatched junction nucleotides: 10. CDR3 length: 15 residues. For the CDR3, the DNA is TGTGCCAGCAGCCCCGGACAGGGAAGGACCTATGGCTACACCTTC. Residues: CASSPGQGRTYGYTF.

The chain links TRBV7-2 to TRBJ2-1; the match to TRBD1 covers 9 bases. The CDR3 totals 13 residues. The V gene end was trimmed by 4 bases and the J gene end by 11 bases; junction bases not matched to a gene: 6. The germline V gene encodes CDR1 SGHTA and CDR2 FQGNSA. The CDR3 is CASSSGQGWKQFF. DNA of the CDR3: TGTGCCAGCAGCTCGGGACAGGGATGGAAGCAGTTCTTC.

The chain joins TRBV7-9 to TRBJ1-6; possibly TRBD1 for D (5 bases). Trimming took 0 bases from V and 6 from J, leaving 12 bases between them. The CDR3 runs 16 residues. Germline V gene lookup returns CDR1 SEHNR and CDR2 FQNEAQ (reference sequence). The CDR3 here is CASSLAGGPSNSPLHF. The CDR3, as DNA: TGTGCCAGCAGCTTAGCGGGGGGACCGAGTAATTCACCCCTCCACTTT. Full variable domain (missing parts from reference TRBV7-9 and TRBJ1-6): DTGVSQNPRHKITKRGQNVTFRCDPISEHNRLYWYRQTLGQGPEFLTYFQNEAQLEKSRLLSDRFSAERPKGSFSTLEIQRTEQGDSAMYLCASSLAGGPSNSPLHFGNGTRLTVT.

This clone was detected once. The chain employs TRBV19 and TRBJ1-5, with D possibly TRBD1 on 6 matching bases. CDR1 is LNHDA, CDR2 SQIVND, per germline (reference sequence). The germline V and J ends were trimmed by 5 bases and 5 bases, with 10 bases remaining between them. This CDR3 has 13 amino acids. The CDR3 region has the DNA TGTGCCAGTAGTGTACAGGGTGATCAGCCCCAGCATTTT. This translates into CASSVQGDQPQHF.

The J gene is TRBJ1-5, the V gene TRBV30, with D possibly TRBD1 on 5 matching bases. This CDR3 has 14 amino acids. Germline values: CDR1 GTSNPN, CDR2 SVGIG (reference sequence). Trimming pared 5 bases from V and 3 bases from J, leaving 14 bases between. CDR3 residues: CAWATGTFNQPQHF. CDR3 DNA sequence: TGTGCCTGGGCCACCGGGACTTTCAATCAGCCCCAGCATTTT.

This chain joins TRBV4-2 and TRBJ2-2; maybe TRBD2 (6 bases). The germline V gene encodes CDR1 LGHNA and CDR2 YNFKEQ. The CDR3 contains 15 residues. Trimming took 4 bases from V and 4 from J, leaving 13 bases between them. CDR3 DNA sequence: TGTGCCAGCAGCCGAAGTACTAGCAGCACCGGGGAGCTGTTTTTT. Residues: CASSRSTSSTGELFF.

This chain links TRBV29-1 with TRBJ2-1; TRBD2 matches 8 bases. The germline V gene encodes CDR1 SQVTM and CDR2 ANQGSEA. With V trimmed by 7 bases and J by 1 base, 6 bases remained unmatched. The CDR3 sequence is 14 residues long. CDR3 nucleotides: TGCAGCGGTGTTACTAGCGGTTCCTACAATGAGCAGTTCTTC. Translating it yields CSGVTSGSYNEQFF.

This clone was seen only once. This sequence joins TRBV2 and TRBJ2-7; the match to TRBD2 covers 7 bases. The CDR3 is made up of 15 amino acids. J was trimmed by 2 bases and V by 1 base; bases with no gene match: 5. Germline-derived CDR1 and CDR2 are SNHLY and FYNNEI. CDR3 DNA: TGTGCCAGCAGTGAAGGGGGGGGGACCCCCTACGAGCAGTACTTC. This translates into CASSEGGGTPYEQYF.

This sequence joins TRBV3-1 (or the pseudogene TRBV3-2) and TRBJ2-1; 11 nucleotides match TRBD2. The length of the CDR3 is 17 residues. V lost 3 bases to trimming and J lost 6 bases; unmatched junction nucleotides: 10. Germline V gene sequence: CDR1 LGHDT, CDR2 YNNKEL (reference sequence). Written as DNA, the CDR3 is TGTGCCAGCAGCCAGCGAATAGCGGGAGGGACGGGCAATGAGCAGTTCTTC. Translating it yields CASSQRIAGGTGNEQFF.

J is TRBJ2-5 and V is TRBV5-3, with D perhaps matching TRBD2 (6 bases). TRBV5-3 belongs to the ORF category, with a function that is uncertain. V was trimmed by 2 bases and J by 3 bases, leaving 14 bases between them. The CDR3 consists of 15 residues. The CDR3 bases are TGTGCCAGAAGCTTCCGGGAGTCCGGAGAAGAGACCCAGTACTTC. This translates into CARSFRESGEETQYF.

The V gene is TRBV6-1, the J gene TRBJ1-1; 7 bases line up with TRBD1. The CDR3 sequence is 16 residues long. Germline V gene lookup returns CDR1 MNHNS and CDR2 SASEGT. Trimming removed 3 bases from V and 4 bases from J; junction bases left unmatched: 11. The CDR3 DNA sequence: TGTGCCAGCAGTGACCGGGGGAAGGGGGCTGGCACTGAAGCTTTCTTT. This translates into CASSDRGKGAGTEAFF.

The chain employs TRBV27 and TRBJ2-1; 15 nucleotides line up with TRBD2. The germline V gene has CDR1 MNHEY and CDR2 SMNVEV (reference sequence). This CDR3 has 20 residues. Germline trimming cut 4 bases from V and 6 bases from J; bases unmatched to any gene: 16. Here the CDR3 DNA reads TGTGCCAGCAGTTCTCAGGGGAAGGGACTAGCGGGAGGAAGGGGCAATGAGCAGTTCTTC. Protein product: CASSSQGKGLAGGRGNEQFF.

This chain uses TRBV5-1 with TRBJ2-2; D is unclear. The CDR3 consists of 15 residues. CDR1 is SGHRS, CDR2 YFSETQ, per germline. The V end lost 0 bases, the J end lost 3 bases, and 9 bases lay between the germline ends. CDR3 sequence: CASSLATVDTGELFF. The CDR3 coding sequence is TGCGCCAGCAGCTTGGCCACGGTGGACACCGGGGAGCTGTTTTTT.

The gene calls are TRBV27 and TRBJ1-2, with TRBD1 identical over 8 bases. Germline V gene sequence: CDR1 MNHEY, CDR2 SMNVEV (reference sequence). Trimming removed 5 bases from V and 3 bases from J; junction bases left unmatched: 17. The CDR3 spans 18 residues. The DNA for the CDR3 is TGTGCCAGCAGTCCTGTTCTGCGACAGGGGCCTTCTTACTATGGCTACACCTTC. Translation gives CASSPVLRQGPSYYGYTF.

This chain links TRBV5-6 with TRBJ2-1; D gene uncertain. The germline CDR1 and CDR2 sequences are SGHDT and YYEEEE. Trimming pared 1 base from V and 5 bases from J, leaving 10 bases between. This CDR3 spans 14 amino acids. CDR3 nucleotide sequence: TGTGCCAGCAGCTTGCGCCCGGTCAACAATGAGCAGTTCTTC. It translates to CASSLRPVNNEQFF.

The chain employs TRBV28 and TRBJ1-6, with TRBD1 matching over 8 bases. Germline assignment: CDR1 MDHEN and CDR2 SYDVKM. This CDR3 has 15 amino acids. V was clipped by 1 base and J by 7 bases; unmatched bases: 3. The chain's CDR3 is CASSLYTGGNSPLHF. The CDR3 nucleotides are TGTGCCAGCAGTTTATACACAGGGGGGAATTCACCCCTCCACTTT.

The CDR3 coding sequence is TGCGCCAGCAGCTCGGACAGGGGGTTCATATCACCCAAGGCGCAGGAGCTGTTTTTT. This sequence encodes CASSSDRGFISPKAQELFF. V gene TRBV5-1 combines with J gene TRBJ2-2, with 10 bases lining up with TRBD1. Germline V CDR1 and CDR2: SGHRS, YFSETQ. With 3 bases clipped from V and 10 bases from J, the junction kept 21 bases outside the gene matches. CDR3 length: 19 residues.

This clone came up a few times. The CDR3 bases are TGTGCCAGTAGTACCTCATTAGGGGGTGGTTCTGAAGCTTTCTTT. This encodes CASSTSLGGGSEAFF. The chain is built from TRBV19 and TRBJ1-1; possible D gene TRBD1, 6 bases. This CDR3 has 15 residues. In germline, CDR1 is LNHDA, CDR2 SQIVND (reference sequence). Trimming pared 4 bases from V and 6 bases from J, leaving 18 bases between.

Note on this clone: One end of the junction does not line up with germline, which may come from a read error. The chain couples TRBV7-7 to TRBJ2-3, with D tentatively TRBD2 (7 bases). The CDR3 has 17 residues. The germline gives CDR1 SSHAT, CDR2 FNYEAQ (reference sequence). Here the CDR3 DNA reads TGTGCTAGCAGCCTACTAGCGAGAGGGGGGTACACAGATACGCAGTATTTT. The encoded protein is CASSLLARGGYTDTQYF.

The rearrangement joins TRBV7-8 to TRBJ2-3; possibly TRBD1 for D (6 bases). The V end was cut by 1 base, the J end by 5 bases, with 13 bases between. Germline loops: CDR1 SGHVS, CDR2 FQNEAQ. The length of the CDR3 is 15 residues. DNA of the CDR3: TGTGCCAGCAGCTTAGGTCCAGGGGCAAAAGATACGCAGTATTTT. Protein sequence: CASSLGPGAKDTQYF.

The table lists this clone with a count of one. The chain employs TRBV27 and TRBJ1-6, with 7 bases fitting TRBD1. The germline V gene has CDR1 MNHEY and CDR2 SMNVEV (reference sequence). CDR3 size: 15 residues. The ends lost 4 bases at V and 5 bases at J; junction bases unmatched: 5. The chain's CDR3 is CASSSDRSNNSPLHF. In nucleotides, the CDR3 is TGTGCCAGCAGTTCGGACAGGTCCAATAATTCACCCCTCCACTTT.

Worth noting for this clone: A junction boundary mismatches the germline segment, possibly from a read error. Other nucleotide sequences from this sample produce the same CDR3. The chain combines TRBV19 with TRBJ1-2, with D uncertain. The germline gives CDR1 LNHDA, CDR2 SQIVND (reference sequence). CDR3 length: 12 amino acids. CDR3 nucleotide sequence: TGTGCTAAGAAGTTATATAGCTATGGCTACACTTTC. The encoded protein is CAKKLYSYGYTF.